The following is a T cell receptor beta chain sequence with its context. Antigen: not known. The source of the sample is a study of a mutant IDH1 vaccine in newly diagnosed glioma. Study-wide findings and caveats: Alterations occurring in top peripheral T cell clonotypes seemed unrelated to pseudoprogression.

Time point defined: week 5, during vaccination. Every vaccination contained 300 ug of the mutant IDH1 20-mer peptide and was paired with topical imiquimod. The CDR3 has 11 amino acids. Germline CDR1 reads MRHNA; CDR2 reads SNTAGT. The ends were cut back, 11 bases at V and 12 bases at J, with 17 bases in the middle. Generated by immunoSEQ multiplex PCR, the TCRdb table keeps only in-frame clones and is missing some. The sample holds approximately 26,000 clones, roughly three quarters seen once. The source is a man aged 35 to 55 with glioma. Some clones in this sample may be carry-over from other donors' samples. The chain combines TRBV6-4 with TRBJ2-1; no definite D call. This specimen consisted of PBMCs, obtained from a glioma patient whose treatment included an IDH1 peptide vaccine. The CDR3 nucleotides read TGTGCCCACGATGAACCGGGCCTGCAGTTCTTC. Amino acid sequence: CAHDEPGLQFF.